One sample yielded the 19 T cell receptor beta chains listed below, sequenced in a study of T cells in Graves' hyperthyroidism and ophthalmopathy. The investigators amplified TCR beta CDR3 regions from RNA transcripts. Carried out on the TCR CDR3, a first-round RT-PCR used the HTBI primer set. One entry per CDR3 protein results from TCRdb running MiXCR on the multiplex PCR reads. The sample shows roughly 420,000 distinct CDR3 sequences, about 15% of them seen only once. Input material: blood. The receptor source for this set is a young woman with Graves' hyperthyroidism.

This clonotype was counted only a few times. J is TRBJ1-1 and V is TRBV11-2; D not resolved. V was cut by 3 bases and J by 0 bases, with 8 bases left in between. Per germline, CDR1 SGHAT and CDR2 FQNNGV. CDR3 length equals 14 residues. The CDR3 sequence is CASSFQDLNTEAFF. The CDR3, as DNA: TGTGCCAGCAGCTTCCAGGATTTGAACACTGAAGCTTTCTTT.

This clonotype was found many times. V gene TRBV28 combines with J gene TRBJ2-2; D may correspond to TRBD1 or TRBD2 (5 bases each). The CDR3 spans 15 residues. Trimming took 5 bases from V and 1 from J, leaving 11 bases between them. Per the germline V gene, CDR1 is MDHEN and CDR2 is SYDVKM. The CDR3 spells CASSEGTVNTGELFF. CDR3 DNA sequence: TGTGCCAGCAGTGAGGGGACGGTGAACACCGGGGAGCTGTTTTTT.

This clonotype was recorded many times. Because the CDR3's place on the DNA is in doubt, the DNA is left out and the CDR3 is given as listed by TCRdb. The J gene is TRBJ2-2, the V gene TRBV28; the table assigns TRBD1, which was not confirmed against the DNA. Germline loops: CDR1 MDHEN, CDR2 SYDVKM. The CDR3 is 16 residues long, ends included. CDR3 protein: CASSFFGQGNTGELFF.

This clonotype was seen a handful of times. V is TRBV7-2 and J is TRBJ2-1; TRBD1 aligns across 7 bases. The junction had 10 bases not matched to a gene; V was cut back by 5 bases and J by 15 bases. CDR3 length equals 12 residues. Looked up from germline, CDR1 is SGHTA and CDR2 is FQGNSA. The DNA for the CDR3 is TGTGCCAGCAGCCGAGGGGGCGGTCTCAGGTTCTTC. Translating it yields CASSRGGGLRFF.

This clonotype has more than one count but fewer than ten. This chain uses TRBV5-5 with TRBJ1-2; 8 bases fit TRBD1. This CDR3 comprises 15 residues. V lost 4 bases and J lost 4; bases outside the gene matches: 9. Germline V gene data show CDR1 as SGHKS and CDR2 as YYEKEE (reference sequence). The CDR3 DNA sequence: TGTGCCAGCAGCCGCGAATTTGACAGGGGCTATGGCTACACCTTC. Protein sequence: CASSREFDRGYGYTF.

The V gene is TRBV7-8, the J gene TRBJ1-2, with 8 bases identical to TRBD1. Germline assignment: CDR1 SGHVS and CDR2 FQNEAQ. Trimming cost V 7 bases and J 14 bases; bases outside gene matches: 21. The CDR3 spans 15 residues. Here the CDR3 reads CASNPTSTGGYVGTF. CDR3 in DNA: TGTGCCAGCAATCCTACGAGTACAGGGGGTTATGTCGGGACCTTC.

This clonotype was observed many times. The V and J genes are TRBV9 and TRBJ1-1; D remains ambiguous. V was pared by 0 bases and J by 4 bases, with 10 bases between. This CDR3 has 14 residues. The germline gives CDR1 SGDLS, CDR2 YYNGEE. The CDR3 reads CASSVGLGITEAFF. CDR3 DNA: TGTGCCAGCAGCGTAGGTTTGGGAATCACTGAAGCTTTCTTT.

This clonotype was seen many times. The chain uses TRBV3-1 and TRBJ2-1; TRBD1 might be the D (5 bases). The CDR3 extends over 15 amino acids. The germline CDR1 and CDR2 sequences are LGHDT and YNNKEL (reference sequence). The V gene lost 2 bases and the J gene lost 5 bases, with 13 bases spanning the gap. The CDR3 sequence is CASSQIWGGNNEQFF. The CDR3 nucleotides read TGTGCCAGCAGCCAAATATGGGGCGGTAACAATGAGCAGTTCTTC.

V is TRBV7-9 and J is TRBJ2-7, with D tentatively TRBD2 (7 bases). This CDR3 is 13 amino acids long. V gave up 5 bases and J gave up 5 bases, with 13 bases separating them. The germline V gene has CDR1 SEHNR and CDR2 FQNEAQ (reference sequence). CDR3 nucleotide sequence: TGTGCCAGCAGCCCTCGGGGGGACAACGAGCAGTACTTC. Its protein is CASSPRGDNEQYF.

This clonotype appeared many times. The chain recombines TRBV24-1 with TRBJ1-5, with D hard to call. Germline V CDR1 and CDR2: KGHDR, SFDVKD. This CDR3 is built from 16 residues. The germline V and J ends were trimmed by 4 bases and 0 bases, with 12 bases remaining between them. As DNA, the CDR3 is TGTGCCACCAGTGAGGGTACGCGGTATAGCAATCAGCCCCAGCATTTT. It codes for CATSEGTRYSNQPQHF.

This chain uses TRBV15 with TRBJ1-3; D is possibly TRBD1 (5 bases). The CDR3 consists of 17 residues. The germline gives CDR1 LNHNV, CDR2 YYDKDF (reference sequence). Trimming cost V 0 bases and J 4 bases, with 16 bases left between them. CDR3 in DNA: TGTGCCACCAGCAGAGATGGGACCGTGGCAGGAGGAAACACCATATATTTT. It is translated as CATSRDGTVAGGNTIYF.

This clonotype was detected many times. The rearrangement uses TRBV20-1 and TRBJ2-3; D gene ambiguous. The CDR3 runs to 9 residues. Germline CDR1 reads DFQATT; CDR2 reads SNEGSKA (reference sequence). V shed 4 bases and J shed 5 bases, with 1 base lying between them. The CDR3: CSAKDTQYF. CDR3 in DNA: TGCAGTGCTAAAGATACGCAGTATTTT.

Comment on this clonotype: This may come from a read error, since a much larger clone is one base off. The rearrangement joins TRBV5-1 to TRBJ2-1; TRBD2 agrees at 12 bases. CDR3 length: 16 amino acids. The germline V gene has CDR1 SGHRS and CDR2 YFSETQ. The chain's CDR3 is CASSEGLAGGRHEQSF. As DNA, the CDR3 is TGCGCCAGCAGCGAGGGACTAGCGGGCGGTAGACATGAGCAGTCCTTC.

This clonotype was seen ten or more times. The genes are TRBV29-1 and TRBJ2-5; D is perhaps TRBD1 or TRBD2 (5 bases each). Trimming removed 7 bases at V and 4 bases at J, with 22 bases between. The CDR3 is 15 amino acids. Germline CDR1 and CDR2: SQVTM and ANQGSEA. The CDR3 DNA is TGCAGCGGCGTCGGTGAGGGGAGCAACGTAGAGACCCAGTACTTC. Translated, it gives CSGVGEGSNVETQYF.

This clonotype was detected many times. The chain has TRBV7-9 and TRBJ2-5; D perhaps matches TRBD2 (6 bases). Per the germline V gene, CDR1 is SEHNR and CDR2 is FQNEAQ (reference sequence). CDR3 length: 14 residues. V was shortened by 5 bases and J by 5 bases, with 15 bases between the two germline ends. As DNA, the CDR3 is TGTGCCAGCAGCCCTCCGGGGGTAGGGGAGACCCAGTACTTC. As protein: CASSPPGVGETQYF.

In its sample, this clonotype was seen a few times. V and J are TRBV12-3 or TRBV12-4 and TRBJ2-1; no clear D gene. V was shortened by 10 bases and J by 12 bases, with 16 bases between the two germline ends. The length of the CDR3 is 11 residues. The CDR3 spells CATPRPEGQFF. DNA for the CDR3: TGTGCCACCCCAAGGCCCGAAGGGCAGTTCTTC.

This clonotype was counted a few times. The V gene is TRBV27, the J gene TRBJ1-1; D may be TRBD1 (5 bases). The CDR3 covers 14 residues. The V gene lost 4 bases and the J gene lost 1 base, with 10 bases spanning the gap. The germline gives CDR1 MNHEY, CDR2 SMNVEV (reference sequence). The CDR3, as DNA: TGTGCCAGCAGTTCAAGGGGCAAGAACACTGAAGCTTTCTTT. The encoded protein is CASSSRGKNTEAFF.

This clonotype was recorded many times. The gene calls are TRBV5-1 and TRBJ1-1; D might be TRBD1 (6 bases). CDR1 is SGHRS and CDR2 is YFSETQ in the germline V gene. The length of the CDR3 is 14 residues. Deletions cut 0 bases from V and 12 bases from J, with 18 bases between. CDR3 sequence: CASSLVAGDVATFF. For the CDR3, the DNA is TGCGCCAGCAGCTTGGTTGCAGGGGACGTAGCGACTTTCTTT.

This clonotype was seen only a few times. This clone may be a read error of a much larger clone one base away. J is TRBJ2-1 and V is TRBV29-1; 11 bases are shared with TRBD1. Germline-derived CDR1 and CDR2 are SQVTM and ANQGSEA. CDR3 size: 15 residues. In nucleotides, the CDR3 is TGCAGCGTCAGGACAGGGGGCCCCGGCTACAATGGGCAGTTCTTC. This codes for CSVRTGGPGYNGQFF.